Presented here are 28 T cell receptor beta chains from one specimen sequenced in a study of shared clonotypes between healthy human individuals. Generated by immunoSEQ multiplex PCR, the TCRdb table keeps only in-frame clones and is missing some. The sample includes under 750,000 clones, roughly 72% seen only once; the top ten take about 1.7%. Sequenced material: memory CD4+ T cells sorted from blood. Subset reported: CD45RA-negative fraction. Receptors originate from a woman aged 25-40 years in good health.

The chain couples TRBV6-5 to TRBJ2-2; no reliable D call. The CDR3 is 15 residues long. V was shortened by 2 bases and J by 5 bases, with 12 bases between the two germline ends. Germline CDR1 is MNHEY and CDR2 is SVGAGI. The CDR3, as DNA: TGTGCCAGCAGTTACGACACAACAGAAACCGGGGAGCTGTTTTTT. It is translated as CASSYDTTETGELFF.

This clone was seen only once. The DNA for the CDR3 is TGTGCCAGCAGCTCCCGAGCGGACCTTAACTATGGCTACACCTTC. Residues: CASSSRADLNYGYTF. The chain employs TRBV7-6 and TRBJ1-2; unclear D gene. From germline, CDR1 is SGHVS and CDR2 FNYEAQ. This CDR3 is built from 15 residues. Trimming stripped 4 bases from V and 1 base from J, with 13 bases between.

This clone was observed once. The CDR3 spells CAWGYYNQPQHF. CDR3 sequence (DNA): TGTGCCTGGGGGTATTACAATCAGCCCCAGCATTTT. V usage is TRBV30 and J usage is TRBJ1-5; D is unclear. The V end was cut by 5 bases, the J end by 3 bases, with 8 bases between. The CDR3 covers 12 residues. CDR1 is GTSNPN, CDR2 SVGIG, per germline (reference sequence).

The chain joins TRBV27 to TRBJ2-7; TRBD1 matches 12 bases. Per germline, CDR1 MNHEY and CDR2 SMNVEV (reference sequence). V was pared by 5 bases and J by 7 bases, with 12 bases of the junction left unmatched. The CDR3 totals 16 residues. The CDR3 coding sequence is TGTGCCAGCAGTCCGAATCCGGGACAGGGGGCCCGAGAGCAGTACTTC. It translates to CASSPNPGQGAREQYF.

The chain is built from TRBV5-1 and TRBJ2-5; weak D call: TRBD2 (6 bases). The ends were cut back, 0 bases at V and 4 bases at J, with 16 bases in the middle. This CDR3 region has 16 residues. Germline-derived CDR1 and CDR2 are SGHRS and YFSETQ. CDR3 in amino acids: CASSLAVQGAGETQYF. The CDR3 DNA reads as TGCGCCAGCAGCTTGGCGGTACAAGGAGCGGGAGAGACCCAGTACTTC. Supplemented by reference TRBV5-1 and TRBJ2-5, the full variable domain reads KAGVTQTPRYLIKTRGQQVTLSCSPISGHRSVSWYQQTPGQGLQFLFEYFSETQRNKGNFPGRFSGRQFSNSRSEMNVSTLELGDSALYLCASSLAVQGAGETQYFGPGTRLLVL.

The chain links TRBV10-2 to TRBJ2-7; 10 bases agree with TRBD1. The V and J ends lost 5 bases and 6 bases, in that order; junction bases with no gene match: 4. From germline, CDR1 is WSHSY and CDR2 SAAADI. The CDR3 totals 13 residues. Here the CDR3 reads CASSRGQGFEQYF. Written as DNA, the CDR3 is TGCGCCAGCAGTAGGGGACAGGGGTTCGAGCAGTACTTC.

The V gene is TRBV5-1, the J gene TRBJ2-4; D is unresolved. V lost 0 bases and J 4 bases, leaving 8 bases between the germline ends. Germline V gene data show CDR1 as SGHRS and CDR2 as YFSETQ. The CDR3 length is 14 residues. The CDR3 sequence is CASSLGLEKNIQYF. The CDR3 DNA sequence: TGCGCCAGCAGCTTGGGACTGGAGAAAAACATTCAGTACTTC.

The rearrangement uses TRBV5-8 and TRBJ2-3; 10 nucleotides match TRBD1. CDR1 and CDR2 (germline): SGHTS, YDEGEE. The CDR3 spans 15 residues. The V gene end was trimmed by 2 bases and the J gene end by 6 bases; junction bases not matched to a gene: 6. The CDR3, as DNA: TGTGCCAGCAGCTTTTGGACAGGGGGGGGTGATACGCAGTATTTT. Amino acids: CASSFWTGGGDTQYF.

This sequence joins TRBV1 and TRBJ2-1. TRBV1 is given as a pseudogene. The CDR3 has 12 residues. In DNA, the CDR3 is TGCACCAGCTTCATCTTTTGGGATGAGCAGTTCTTC. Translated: CTSFIFWDEQFF.

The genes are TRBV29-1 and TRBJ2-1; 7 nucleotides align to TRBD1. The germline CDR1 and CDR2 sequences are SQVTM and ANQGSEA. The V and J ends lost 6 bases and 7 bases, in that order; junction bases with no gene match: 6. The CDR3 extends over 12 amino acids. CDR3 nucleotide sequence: TGCAGCGTCAAATCAGGGGGAAATGAGCAGTTCTTC. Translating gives CSVKSGGNEQFF.

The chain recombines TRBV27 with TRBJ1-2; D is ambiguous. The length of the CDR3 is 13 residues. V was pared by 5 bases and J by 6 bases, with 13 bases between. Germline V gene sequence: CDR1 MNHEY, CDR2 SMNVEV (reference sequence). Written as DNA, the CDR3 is TGTGCCAGCAGTCGAGACGGCGCAAATGGCTACACCTTC. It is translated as CASSRDGANGYTF.

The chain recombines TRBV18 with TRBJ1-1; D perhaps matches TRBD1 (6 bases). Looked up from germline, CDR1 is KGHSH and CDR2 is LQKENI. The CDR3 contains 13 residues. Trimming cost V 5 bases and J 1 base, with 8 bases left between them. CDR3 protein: CASSVQGNTEAFF. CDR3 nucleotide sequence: TGTGCCAGCTCAGTACAGGGGAACACTGAAGCTTTCTTT. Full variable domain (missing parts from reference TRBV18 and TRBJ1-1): NAGVMQNPRHLVRRRGQEARLRCSPMKGHSHVYWYRQLPEEGLKFMVYLQKENIIDESGMPKERFSAEFPKEGPSILRIQQVVRGDSAAYFCASSVQGNTEAFFGQGTRLTVV.

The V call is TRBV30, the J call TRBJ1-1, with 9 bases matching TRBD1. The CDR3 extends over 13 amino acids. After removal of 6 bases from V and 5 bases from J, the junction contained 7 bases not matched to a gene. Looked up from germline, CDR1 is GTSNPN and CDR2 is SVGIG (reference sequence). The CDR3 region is CACEDRGRTEAFF. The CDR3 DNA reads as TGTGCCTGTGAGGACAGGGGAAGGACTGAAGCTTTCTTT.

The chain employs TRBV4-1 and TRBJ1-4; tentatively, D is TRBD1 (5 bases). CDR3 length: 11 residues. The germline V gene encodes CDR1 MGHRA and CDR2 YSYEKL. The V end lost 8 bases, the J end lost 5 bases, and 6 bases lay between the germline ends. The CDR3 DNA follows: TGCGCCAGCGGACAAAATGAAAAACTGTTTTTT. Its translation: CASGQNEKLFF.

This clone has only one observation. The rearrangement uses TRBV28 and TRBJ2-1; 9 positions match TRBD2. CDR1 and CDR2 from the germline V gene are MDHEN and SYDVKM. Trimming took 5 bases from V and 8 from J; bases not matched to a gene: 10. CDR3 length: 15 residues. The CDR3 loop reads CASSPLSGSFYEQFF. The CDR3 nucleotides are TGTGCCAGCAGTCCTCTTAGCGGGAGTTTCTATGAGCAGTTCTTC. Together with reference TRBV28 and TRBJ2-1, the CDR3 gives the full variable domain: DVKVTQSSRYLVKRTGEKVFLECVQDMDHENMFWYRQDPGLGLRLIYFSYDVKMKEKGDIPEGYSVSREKKERFSLILESASTNQTSMYLCASSPLSGSFYEQFFGPGTRLTVL.

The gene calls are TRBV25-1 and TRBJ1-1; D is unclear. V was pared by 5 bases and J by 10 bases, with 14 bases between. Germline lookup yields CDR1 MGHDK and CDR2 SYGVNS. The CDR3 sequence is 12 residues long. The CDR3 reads CASSMDLLAAFF. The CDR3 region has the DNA TGTGCCAGCAGTATGGACTTACTGGCAGCTTTCTTT.

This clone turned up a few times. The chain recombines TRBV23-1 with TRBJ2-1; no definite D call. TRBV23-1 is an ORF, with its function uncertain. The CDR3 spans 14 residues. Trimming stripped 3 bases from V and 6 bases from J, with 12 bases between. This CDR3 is CASSQNGLRNEQFF. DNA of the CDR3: TGCGCCAGCAGTCAGAATGGTTTACGCAATGAGCAGTTCTTC.

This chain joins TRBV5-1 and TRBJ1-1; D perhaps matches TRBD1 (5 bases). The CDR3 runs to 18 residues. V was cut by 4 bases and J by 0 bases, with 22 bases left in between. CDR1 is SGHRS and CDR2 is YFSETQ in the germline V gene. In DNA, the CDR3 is TGCGCCAGCAGCCAACTGGGACCTTCATCGTCTTTGAACACTGAAGCTTTCTTT. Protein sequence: CASSQLGPSSSLNTEAFF. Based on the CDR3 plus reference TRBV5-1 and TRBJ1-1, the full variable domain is KAGVTQTPRYLIKTRGQQVTLSCSPISGHRSVSWYQQTPGQGLQFLFEYFSETQRNKGNFPGRFSGRQFSNSRSEMNVSTLELGDSALYLCASSQLGPSSSLNTEAFFGQGTRLTVV.

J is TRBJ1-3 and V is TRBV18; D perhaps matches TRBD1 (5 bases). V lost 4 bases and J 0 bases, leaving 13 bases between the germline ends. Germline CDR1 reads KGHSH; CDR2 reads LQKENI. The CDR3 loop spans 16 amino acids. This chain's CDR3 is CASSRTGDPSGNTIYF. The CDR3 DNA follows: TGTGCCAGCTCACGAACAGGTGACCCCTCTGGAAACACCATATATTTT.

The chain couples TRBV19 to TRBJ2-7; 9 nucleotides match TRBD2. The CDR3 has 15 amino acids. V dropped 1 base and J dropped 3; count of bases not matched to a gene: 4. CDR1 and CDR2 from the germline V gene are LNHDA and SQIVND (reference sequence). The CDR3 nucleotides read TGTGCCAGTAGTATAGCGGCGGGAGGGCACTACGAGCAGTACTTC. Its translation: CASSIAAGGHYEQYF. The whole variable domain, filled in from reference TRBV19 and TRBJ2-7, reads DGGITQSPKYLFRKEGQNVTLSCEQNLNHDAMYWYRQDPGQGLRLIYYSQIVNDFQKGDIAEGYSVSREKKESFPLTVTSAQKNPTAFYLCASSIAAGGHYEQYFGPGTRLTVT.

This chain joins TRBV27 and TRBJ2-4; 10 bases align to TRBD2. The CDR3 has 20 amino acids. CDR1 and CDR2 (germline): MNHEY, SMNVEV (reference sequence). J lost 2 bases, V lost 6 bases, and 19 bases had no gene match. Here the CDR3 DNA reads TGTGCCAGCAGCCCAGGGAGGAGCGGGAGGGTTGGAGGGTCCAAAAACATTCAGTACTTC. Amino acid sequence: CASSPGRSGRVGGSKNIQYF.

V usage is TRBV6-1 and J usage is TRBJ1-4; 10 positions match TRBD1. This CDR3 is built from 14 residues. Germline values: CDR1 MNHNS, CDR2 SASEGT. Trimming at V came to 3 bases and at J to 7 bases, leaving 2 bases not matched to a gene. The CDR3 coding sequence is TGTGCCAGCAGTGACGGACAGGGGGTTGAAAAACTGTTTTTT. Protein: CASSDGQGVEKLFF.

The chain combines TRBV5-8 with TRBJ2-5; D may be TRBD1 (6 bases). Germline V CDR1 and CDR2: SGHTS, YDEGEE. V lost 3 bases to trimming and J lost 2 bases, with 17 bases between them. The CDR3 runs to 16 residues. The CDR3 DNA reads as TGTGCCAGCAGCTACCCGGTAGGGGGAACACAAGAGACCCAGTACTTC. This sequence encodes CASSYPVGGTQETQYF.

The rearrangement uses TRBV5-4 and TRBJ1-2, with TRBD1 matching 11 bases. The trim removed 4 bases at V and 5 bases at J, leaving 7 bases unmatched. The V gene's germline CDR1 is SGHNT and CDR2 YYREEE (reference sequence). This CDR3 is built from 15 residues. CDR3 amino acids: CASSPPGTGGYGYTF. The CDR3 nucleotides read TGTGCCAGCAGCCCCCCCGGGACAGGGGGTTATGGCTACACCTTC.

The CDR3 spells CATSTSTVYEQYF. CDR3 in DNA: TGTGCCACCAGCACCAGTACCGTTTACGAGCAGTACTTC. The chain couples TRBV15 to TRBJ2-7, with D unclear. Germline CDR1 LNHNV, CDR2 YYDKDF (reference sequence). Trimming took off 4 bases at V and 4 bases at J, with 11 bases between the two ends. The CDR3 length is 13 residues.

CDR3 region: CASSRGTGDTFYEQYF. The DNA of the CDR3 is TGCGCCAGCAGCAGGGGGACAGGGGACACCTTCTACGAGCAGTACTTC. The chain recombines TRBV5-1 with TRBJ2-7, with 10 bases fitting TRBD1. There are 16 residues in the CDR3. The V gene's germline CDR1 is SGHRS and CDR2 YFSETQ. V lost 4 bases and J lost 3; bases outside the gene matches: 10.

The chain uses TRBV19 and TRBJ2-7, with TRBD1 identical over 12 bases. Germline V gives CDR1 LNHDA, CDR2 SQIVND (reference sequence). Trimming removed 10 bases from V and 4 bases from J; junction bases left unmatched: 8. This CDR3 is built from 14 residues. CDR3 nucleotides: TGTGCCAATAGCCCGGGACAGGGGGCTTACGAGCAGTACTTC. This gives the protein CANSPGQGAYEQYF.

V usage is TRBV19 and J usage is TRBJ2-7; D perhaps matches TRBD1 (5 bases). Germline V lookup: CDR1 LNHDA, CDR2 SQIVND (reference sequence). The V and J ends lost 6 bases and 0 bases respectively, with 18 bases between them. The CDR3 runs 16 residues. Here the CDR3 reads CASSDMTAPSSYEQYF. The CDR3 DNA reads TGTGCCAGTAGCGATATGACAGCACCGAGCTCCTACGAGCAGTACTTC.